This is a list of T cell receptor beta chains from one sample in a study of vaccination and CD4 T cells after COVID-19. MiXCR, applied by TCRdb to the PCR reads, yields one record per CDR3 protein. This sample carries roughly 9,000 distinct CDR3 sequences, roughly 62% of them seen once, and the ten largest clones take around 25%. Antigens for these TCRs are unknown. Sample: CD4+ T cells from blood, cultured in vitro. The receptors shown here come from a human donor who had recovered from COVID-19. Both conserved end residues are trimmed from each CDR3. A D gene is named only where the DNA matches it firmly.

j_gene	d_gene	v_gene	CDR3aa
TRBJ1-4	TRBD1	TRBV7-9	ASSVDRGGKLF
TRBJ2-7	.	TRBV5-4	ASSLGGVGYEQY
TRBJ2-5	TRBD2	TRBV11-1	ASSPSGGSRETQY
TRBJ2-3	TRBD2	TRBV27	ASGVAGSNTQY
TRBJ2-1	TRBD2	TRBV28	ASSSLVGLAGLGSYNEQF
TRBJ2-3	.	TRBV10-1	ASSQMAGADTQY
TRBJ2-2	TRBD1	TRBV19	ASSMIIVLYLGQGGPNTGELF
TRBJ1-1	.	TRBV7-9	ASSFGRGFTEAF
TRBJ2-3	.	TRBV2	ASSSTDTQY
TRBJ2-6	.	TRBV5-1	ASSLGTGAGANVLT
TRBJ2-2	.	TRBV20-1	SARLWRDQNTGELF
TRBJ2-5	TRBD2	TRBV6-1	AGTSGGGETQY
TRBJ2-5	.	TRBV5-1	ASSLAADETQY
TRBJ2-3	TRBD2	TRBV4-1	ASSQKGLAGAGYTQY
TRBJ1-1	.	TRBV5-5	ASSSGGTEAF
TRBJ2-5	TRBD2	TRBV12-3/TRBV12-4	ASSFSASGSETQY
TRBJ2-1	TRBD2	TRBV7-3	ASSPLRGRGNEQF
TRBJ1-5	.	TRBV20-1	SARILGAYSNQPQH
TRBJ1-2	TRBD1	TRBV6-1	ASSGDPGQGNYGYT
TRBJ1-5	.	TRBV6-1	ASSSRRDQPQH
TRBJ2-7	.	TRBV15	ATSIGVLAEQY
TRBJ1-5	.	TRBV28	ASSFTGTKNQPQH
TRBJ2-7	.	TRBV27	ASSRQSTGFYEQY
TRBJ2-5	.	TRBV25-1	ASSERGWETQY
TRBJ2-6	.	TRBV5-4	ASRTTTSGANVLT
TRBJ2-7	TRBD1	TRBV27	ASSSSRDSIYEQY
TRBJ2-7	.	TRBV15	ATSRARAGRGDEQY
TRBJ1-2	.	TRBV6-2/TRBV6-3	ASRPPEGRRGYGYT
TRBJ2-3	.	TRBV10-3	AISESASTDTQY
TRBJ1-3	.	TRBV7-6	ASSSSQGTGNTIY
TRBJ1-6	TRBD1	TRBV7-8	ASSWGGGRGRGSPLH